The 8 T cell receptor beta chains below all came from one sample that was sequenced in a study of cytomegalovirus exposure and HLA in healthy donors. Primers included in the PCR were 60 Vbeta and 13 Jbeta primers. TCRdb's table, derived via immunoSEQ multiplex PCR, lists solely in-frame clones and lacks some. Among about 100,000 clones listed, over 75% were seen once. The sequencing sample was made of PBMCs. Receptors were obtained from a man younger than 45 in good health and CMV-seronegative.

The rearrangement uses TRBV19 and TRBJ1-1, with 9 nucleotides matching TRBD1. Losses at the gene ends were 5 bases for V and 4 bases for J; bases not matched to a gene: 8. From germline, CDR1 is LNHDA and CDR2 SQIVND (reference sequence). The CDR3 spans 15 residues. The CDR3 DNA reads TGTGCCAGTAGTTCACAGGGGGCCGTTAGCACTGAAGCTTTCTTT. Protein sequence: CASSSQGAVSTEAFF.

This clone appeared a single time. J is TRBJ1-4 and V is TRBV28, with TRBD1 identical over 7 bases. CDR3 length equals 15 residues. Germline CDR1 and CDR2: MDHEN and SYDVKM. V shed 0 bases and J 6 bases; nucleotides not matched to a gene: 4. The CDR3 loop is CASSLWSRGDEKLFF. Here the CDR3 DNA reads TGTGCCAGCAGTTTATGGTCCAGGGGGGATGAAAAACTGTTTTTT.

In regard to this clone: A junction boundary mismatches the germline segment, possibly from a read error. The rearrangement uses TRBV6-1 and TRBJ1-5; 12 bases are shared with TRBD1. CDR3 length equals 14 residues. Per the germline V gene, CDR1 is MNHNS and CDR2 is SASEGT. The CDR3 protein is CASRGQGARQPQHF. Written as DNA, the CDR3 is TGTGCAAGCAGGGGACAGGGGGCACGTCAGCCCCAGCATTTT.

The chain employs TRBV19 and TRBJ2-3; 7 positions agree with TRBD2. The CDR3 runs to 15 residues. The J segment lost 0 bases and the V segment lost 5 bases, leaving 5 bases of the junction unmatched. Germline CDR1 LNHDA, CDR2 SQIVND (reference sequence). The CDR3 region is CASSLGGGSTDTQYF. The CDR3 coding sequence is TGTGCCAGTAGTCTTGGGGGGGGAAGCACAGATACGCAGTATTTT.

In DNA, the CDR3 is TGCGCCAGCAGCCCGACAGCGAGAAGCACAGATACGCAGTATTTT. This encodes CASSPTARSTDTQYF. This chain connects TRBV10-2 to TRBJ2-3, with D perhaps matching TRBD1 (5 bases). Germline-derived CDR1 and CDR2 are WSHSY and SAAADI. This CDR3 is built from 15 residues. Between the trimmed V and J ends, which lost 6 bases and 0 bases, there was a span of 13 bases.

V usage is TRBV4-2 and J usage is TRBJ2-1, with 10 bases aligning to TRBD2. Germline values: CDR1 LGHNA, CDR2 YNFKEQ. The ends lost 1 base at V and 5 bases at J; junction bases unmatched: 2. This CDR3 is built from 15 residues. The CDR3 loop reads CASSQVLAGDNEQFF. As DNA, the CDR3 is TGTGCCAGCAGCCAAGTCCTAGCGGGAGACAATGAGCAGTTCTTC.

The chain carries TRBV4-3 and TRBJ2-7, with 7 bases fitting TRBD2. The CDR3 runs 15 residues. With V trimmed by 4 bases and J by 0 bases, 6 bases remained unmatched. Germline values: CDR1 LGHNA, CDR2 YSLEER. In DNA, the CDR3 is TGCGCCAGCAGCCGAACTAGCGTACGCTCCTACGAGCAGTACTTC. Translated: CASSRTSVRSYEQYF.

The J gene is TRBJ2-3, the V gene TRBV12-5; TRBD2 matches at 9 bases. V lost 2 bases, J lost 3 bases, and 3 bases stayed unmatched. The CDR3 has 15 residues. Germline V gene data show CDR1 as LGHNT and CDR2 as FRNRAP. CDR3 sequence reads: CASGLRLAGTDTQYF. CDR3 bases: TGTGCTAGTGGTTTGCGGCTAGCGGGAACAGATACGCAGTATTTT.